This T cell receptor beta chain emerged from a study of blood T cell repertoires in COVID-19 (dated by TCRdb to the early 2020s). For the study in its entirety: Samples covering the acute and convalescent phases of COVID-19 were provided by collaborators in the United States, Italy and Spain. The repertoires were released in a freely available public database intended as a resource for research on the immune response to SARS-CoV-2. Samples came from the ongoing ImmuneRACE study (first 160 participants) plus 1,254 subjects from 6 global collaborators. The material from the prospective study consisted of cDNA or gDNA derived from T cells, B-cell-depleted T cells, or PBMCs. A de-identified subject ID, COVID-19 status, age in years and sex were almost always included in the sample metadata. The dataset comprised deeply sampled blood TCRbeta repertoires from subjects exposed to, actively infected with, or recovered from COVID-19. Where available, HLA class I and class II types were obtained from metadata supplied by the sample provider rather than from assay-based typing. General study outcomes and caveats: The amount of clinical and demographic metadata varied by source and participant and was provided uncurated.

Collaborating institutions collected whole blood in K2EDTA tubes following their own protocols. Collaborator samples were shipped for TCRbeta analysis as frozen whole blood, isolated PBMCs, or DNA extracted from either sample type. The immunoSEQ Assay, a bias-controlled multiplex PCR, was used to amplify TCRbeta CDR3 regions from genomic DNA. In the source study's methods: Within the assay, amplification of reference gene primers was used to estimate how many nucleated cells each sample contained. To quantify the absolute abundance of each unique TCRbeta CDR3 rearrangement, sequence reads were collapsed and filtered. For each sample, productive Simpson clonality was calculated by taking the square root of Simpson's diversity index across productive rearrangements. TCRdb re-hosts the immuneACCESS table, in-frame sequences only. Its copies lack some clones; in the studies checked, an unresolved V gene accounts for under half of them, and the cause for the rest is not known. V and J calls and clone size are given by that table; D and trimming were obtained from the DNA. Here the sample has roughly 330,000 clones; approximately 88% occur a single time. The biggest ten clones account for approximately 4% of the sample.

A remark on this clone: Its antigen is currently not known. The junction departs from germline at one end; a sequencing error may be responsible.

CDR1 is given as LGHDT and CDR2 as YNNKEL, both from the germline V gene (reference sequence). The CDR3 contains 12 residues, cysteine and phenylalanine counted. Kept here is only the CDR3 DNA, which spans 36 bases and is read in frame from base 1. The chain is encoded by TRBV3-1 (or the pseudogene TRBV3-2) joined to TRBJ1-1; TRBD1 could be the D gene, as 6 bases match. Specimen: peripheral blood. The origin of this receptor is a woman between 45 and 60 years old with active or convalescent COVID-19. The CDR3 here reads CASSQVGGEGIF. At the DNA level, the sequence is TGTGCCAGCAGCCAAGTAGGGGGAGAAGGGATTTTT.